A single sample gave rise to the 7 T cell receptor beta chains below, sequenced in a study of T cells in Graves' hyperthyroidism and ophthalmopathy. Researchers amplified the TCR beta CDR3 regions from RNA transcripts. An initial round of RT-PCR targeting the TCR CDR3 relied on the HTBI primer set. TCRdb redid the calling of the multiplex PCR reads with MiXCR, one entry per CDR3 protein. The sample shows around 600,000 distinct CDR3 sequences, roughly 16% of them seen only once. Sequenced sample: blood. The receptors shown here come from a woman aged 40 to 50 with Graves' ophthalmopathy.

This clonotype came up many times. The chain carries TRBV2 and TRBJ2-7; 12 bases line up with TRBD1. The CDR3 covers 18 residues. V was clipped by 2 bases and J by 1 base; unmatched bases: 9. The germline V gene encodes CDR1 SNHLY and CDR2 FYNNEI. As DNA, the CDR3 is TGTGCCAGCAGTGAATTGGTGGGACAGGGGGCGCTATCCTACGAGCAGTACTTC. This sequence encodes CASSELVGQGALSYEQYF.

This clonotype was seen ten or more times. The chain recombines TRBV6-2 or TRBV6-3 with TRBJ2-2; TRBD2 matches at 7 bases. This CDR3 spans 14 amino acids. V was clipped by 8 bases and J by 5 bases; unmatched bases: 8. CDR1 is MNHEY, CDR2 SVGEGT, per germline. The CDR3 sequence: CASSIAGVTGELFF. CDR3 nucleotides: TGTGCCAGCTCTATCGCGGGAGTTACCGGGGAGCTGTTTTTT.

This clonotype was found once. Just one base apart from a much larger clone, this may be a read error. The DNA of the CDR3 is TGTGCCAGCAGTCAGGCTAGCGGGGATGATACGCAGTATTTT. Protein product: CASSQASGDDTQYF. V is TRBV12-3 or TRBV12-4 and J is TRBJ2-3, with TRBD2 matching over 9 bases. The CDR3 totals 14 residues. Germline trimming cut 5 bases from V and 6 bases from J; bases unmatched to any gene: 6.

This clonotype occurred many times. The gene calls are TRBV28 and TRBJ2-3; 14 bases are shared with TRBD2. This CDR3 spans 17 amino acids. J lost 5 bases, V lost 6 bases, and 10 bases had no gene match. Germline V CDR1 and CDR2: MDHEN, SYDVKM. CDR3 nucleotides: TGTGCCAGCAGCCGTCGACTAGCGGGAGGGCCGGGAGATACGCAGTATTTT. Its protein product is CASSRRLAGGPGDTQYF.

This clonotype was detected many times. The rearrangement joins TRBV2 to TRBJ1-3; 9 bases map to TRBD1. V lost 5 bases and J lost 2; bases outside the gene matches: 7. Germline CDR1 and CDR2: SNHLY and FYNNEI. The CDR3 has 16 residues. The CDR3 region has the DNA TGTGCCAGCAGTCGGGACAGGGTTGTCGCTGGAAACACCATATATTTT. Its protein is CASSRDRVVAGNTIYF.

This clonotype occurred many times. The chain couples TRBV7-2 to TRBJ2-1; D is unresolved. Trimming shortened V by 1 base and J by 3 bases, and 16 bases separated the two germline ends. Germline V lookup: CDR1 SGHTA, CDR2 FQGNSA. This CDR3 region has 17 residues. The chain's CDR3 is CASSLDGWKRNYNEQFF. The CDR3 coding sequence is TGTGCCAGCAGCTTAGATGGTTGGAAACGTAACTACAATGAGCAGTTCTTC.

V and J are TRBV20-1 and TRBJ2-3; unclear D gene. Trimming removed 1 base from V and 4 bases from J, with 9 bases in between. CDR1 and CDR2 from the germline V gene are DFQATT and SNEGSKA (reference sequence). CDR3 length: 13 amino acids. As DNA, the CDR3 is TGCAGTGCTAGAGTTCCCTATCCAGATACGCAGTATTTT. Protein sequence: CSARVPYPDTQYF.